Presented here are 31 T cell receptor beta chains from one specimen sequenced in a study of cytomegalovirus exposure and HLA in healthy donors. Here immunoSEQ multiplex PCR was the method, and the copy in TCRdb shows in-frame clones only, minus some. The repertoire holds hundreds of thousands of clones, with around 91% as singletons. What was sequenced was PBMCs. These receptors were obtained from a woman aged 25 to 39 in good health and CMV-seronegative.

The rearrangement joins TRBV28 to TRBJ2-7, with TRBD2 identical over 12 bases. Germline V gene data show CDR1 as MDHEN and CDR2 as SYDVKM. V gave up 4 bases and J gave up 0 bases; unmatched junction bases: 7. This CDR3 is 17 amino acids long. CDR3 amino acids: CASSSGLAGSSSYEQYF. In DNA, the CDR3 is TGTGCCAGCAGTTCGGGACTAGCGGGTTCCAGCTCCTACGAGCAGTACTTC.

This chain connects TRBV18 to TRBJ2-7; D possibly corresponds to TRBD2 (6 bases). This CDR3 is 13 amino acids long. Germline-derived CDR1 and CDR2 are KGHSH and LQKENI. V shed 6 bases and J shed 3 bases, with 12 bases lying between them. The CDR3 bases are TGTGCCAGCTCCCAGACTAGGGACTACGAGCAGTACTTC. Its protein is CASSQTRDYEQYF. The full variable domain, with the rest looked up from reference TRBV18 and TRBJ2-7, is NAGVMQNPRHLVRRRGQEARLRCSPMKGHSHVYWYRQLPEEGLKFMVYLQKENIIDESGMPKERFSAEFPKEGPSILRIQQVVRGDSAAYFCASSQTRDYEQYFGPGTRLTVT.

The chain has TRBV5-6 and TRBJ2-7, with TRBD2 matching over 10 bases. The CDR3 loop spans 15 amino acids. Germline-derived CDR1 and CDR2 are SGHDT and YYEEEE. V trimming: 3 bases; J trimming: 6 bases; junction bases outside the gene matches: 9. Here the CDR3 reads CASSWGPSGSSEQYF. The DNA for the CDR3 is TGTGCCAGCAGCTGGGGTCCTAGCGGGAGTAGCGAGCAGTACTTC.

This chain links TRBV18 with TRBJ1-5, with 11 nucleotides matching TRBD1. Per germline, CDR1 KGHSH and CDR2 LQKENI. The CDR3 has 16 residues. After removal of 5 bases from V and 6 bases from J, the junction contained 9 bases not matched to a gene. The DNA for the CDR3 is TGTGCCAGCTCAACGTCCCGGGACAGGGGGTTTCAGCCCCAGCATTTT. It codes for CASSTSRDRGFQPQHF.

The V call is TRBV28, the J call TRBJ2-3; D possibly uses TRBD1 or TRBD2 (6 bases each). The V end lost 8 bases, the J end lost 0 bases, and 15 bases lay between the germline ends. The CDR3 contains 15 residues. Germline V gives CDR1 MDHEN, CDR2 SYDVKM. CDR3 residues: CASGPQGTSTDTQYF. In DNA form, the CDR3 reads TGTGCCAGCGGCCCTCAGGGGACTAGCACAGATACGCAGTATTTT.

The J gene is TRBJ2-7, the V gene TRBV27; TRBD2 aligns across 8 bases. CDR3 length: 14 amino acids. Trimming cost V 5 bases and J 6 bases; bases outside gene matches: 9. Germline lookup yields CDR1 MNHEY and CDR2 SMNVEV (reference sequence). The CDR3 sequence: CASSPGTRSGEQYF. Here the CDR3 DNA reads TGTGCCAGCAGTCCCGGGACTAGGTCCGGCGAGCAGTACTTC.

The genes are TRBV21-1 and TRBJ2-1; the table assigns TRBD2, which was not confirmed against the DNA. TRBV21-1 corresponds to a pseudogene. The CDR3 has 13 residues. CDR3 nucleotides: TGTGCCAGCAAACGAGGGCTAGCCCATGAGCAGTTCTTC. This encodes CASKRGLAHEQFF.

This clone was seen once. The V call is TRBV11-2, the J call TRBJ2-1; 9 nucleotides match TRBD2. Losses at the gene ends were 6 bases for V and 7 bases for J; bases not matched to a gene: 10. This CDR3 region has 15 residues. CDR1 SGHAT and CDR2 FQNNGV come from the germline V gene. The CDR3 DNA sequence: TGTGCCAGCAGTCAAATTAGCGGGAGTAGGAATGAGCAGTTCTTC. Translated, it gives CASSQISGSRNEQFF.

This clone has just one count. J is TRBJ2-1 and V is TRBV25-1; D remains ambiguous. This CDR3 region has 13 residues. Germline V gives CDR1 MGHDK, CDR2 SYGVNS. The V end was cut by 8 bases, the J end by 3 bases, with 11 bases between. Written as DNA, the CDR3 is TGTGCCAGCCGTGTTGGAAACTACAATGAGCAGTTCTTC. Encoded protein: CASRVGNYNEQFF.

The chain combines TRBV4-1 with TRBJ2-7; D may be TRBD1 or TRBD2 (5 bases each). This CDR3 has 16 amino acids. CDR1 and CDR2 (germline): MGHRA, YSYEKL. The V end lost 2 bases, the J end lost 3 bases, and 17 bases lay between the germline ends. The CDR3 here is CASSQTTGLDRYEQYF. The CDR3 DNA is TGCGCCAGCAGCCAAACAACAGGACTGGACCGCTACGAGCAGTACTTC.

This chain joins TRBV7-9 and TRBJ2-7; 7 bases are a match to TRBD2. Germline CDR1 reads SEHNR; CDR2 reads FQNEAQ (reference sequence). CDR3 length: 16 amino acids. The V segment lost 5 bases and the J segment 3 bases; nucleotides outside the gene matches: 13. Here the CDR3 reads CASSQPSGGGSYEQYF. The DNA for the CDR3 is TGTGCCAGCAGCCAACCTTCCGGCGGCGGGAGCTACGAGCAGTACTTC.

The rearrangement joins TRBV5-1 to TRBJ2-7, with D perhaps given as TRBD1 or TRBD2 (7 bases each). This CDR3 contains 16 residues. Germline assignment: CDR1 SGHRS and CDR2 YFSETQ. V shed 1 base and J shed 3 bases, with 17 bases lying between them. The CDR3 protein is CASSLLPGGGLYEQYF. CDR3 nucleotides: TGCGCCAGCAGCTTGCTGCCAGGGGGAGGGCTCTACGAGCAGTACTTC.

This rearrangement joins TRBV7-2 to TRBJ2-1; D is uncertain. Germline loops: CDR1 SGHTA, CDR2 FQGNSA. This CDR3 contains 13 residues. The V gene lost 2 bases and the J gene lost 8 bases, with 10 bases spanning the gap. The chain's CDR3 is CASSLSRIHEQFF. Written as DNA, the CDR3 is TGTGCCAGCAGCTTAAGTCGCATTCATGAGCAGTTCTTC.

The chain carries TRBV6-5 and TRBJ1-1, with a possible D match to TRBD1 (5 bases). The CDR3 spans 11 residues. The V and J ends lost 2 bases and 10 bases respectively, with 8 bases between them. Germline V lookup: CDR1 MNHEY, CDR2 SVGAGI. In DNA form, the CDR3 reads TGTGCCAGCAGTTACCTGGGGGGAGCTTTCTTT. Its translation: CASSYLGGAFF.

V is TRBV4-1 and J is TRBJ1-5; D gene unclear. The CDR3 runs 16 residues. In germline, CDR1 is MGHRA, CDR2 YSYEKL. The ends were cut back, 0 bases at V and 6 bases at J, with 15 bases in the middle. In nucleotides, the CDR3 is TGCGCCAGCAGCCAAGATAGAAAGGGAGTCGTTCAGCCCCAGCATTTT. Residues: CASSQDRKGVVQPQHF.

The chain couples TRBV2 to TRBJ2-7; the D gene could be TRBD1 or TRBD2 (6 bases each). V dropped 2 bases and J dropped 1 base, with 18 bases sitting between them. The germline gives CDR1 SNHLY, CDR2 FYNNEI. The CDR3 covers 17 residues. CDR3: CASSEFPWGAGSYEQYF. The CDR3 DNA reads as TGTGCCAGCAGTGAATTCCCTTGGGGGGCAGGGTCCTACGAGCAGTACTTC.

This clone was detected a few times. The rearrangement links TRBV27 to TRBJ2-7; D remains ambiguous. The CDR3 sequence is 15 residues long. With 5 bases removed from V and 0 bases from J, the gap between germline ends came to 14 bases. CDR1 and CDR2 (germline): MNHEY, SMNVEV (reference sequence). The CDR3 bases are TGTGCCAGCAGTGCCCTGGCGGTAAACTCCTACGAGCAGTACTTC. Translated, it gives CASSALAVNSYEQYF.

The chain has TRBV18 and TRBJ2-1; TRBD1 agrees at 7 bases. CDR1 is KGHSH and CDR2 is LQKENI in the germline V gene. CDR3 length: 16 residues. The V and J ends lost 0 bases and 5 bases, in that order; junction bases with no gene match: 7. This CDR3 reads CASSPPTGNRDNEQFF. The DNA of the CDR3 is TGTGCCAGCTCACCACCGACAGGGAATAGGGACAATGAGCAGTTCTTC.

This clone was observed a handful of times. The V call is TRBV7-4, the J call TRBJ2-1, with 11 bases that match TRBD2. The CDR3 contains 16 residues. Trimming took 5 bases from V and 7 from J; bases not matched to a gene: 10. The germline gives CDR1 SGHVT, CDR2 SQSDAQ. In DNA form, the CDR3 reads TGTGCCAGCAGCCCCCGGACTAGCGGGTTGTTTAATGAGCAGTTCTTC. Protein sequence: CASSPRTSGLFNEQFF.

This sequence joins TRBV4-3 and TRBJ1-1; D call uncertain. V gave up 1 base and J gave up 4 bases, with 7 bases separating them. Germline assignment: CDR1 LGHNA and CDR2 YSLEER. The CDR3 length is 13 residues. DNA of the CDR3: TGCGCCAGCAGCCAAGCACATCTCACTGAAGCTTTCTTT. As protein: CASSQAHLTEAFF.

The chain's CDR3 is CASTRRGHTEAFF. The CDR3 DNA follows: TGTGCCAGCACCCGGAGGGGTCACACTGAAGCTTTCTTT. The chain is built from TRBV28 and TRBJ1-1; a possible D gene is TRBD1 (5 bases). The CDR3 sequence is 13 residues long. CDR1 is MDHEN, CDR2 SYDVKM, per germline. V lost 7 bases and J lost 3, with 12 bases in between.

Only a few counts were recorded for this clone. J is TRBJ2-1 and V is TRBV5-4; 11 bases agree with TRBD2. Germline trimming cut 4 bases from V and 4 bases from J; bases unmatched to any gene: 7. Germline CDR1 and CDR2: SGHNT and YYREEE (reference sequence). The CDR3 loop spans 16 amino acids. CDR3 bases: TGTGCCAGCAGCGCAACGGGGACTAGCGGTTACAATGAGCAGTTCTTC. This translates into CASSATGTSGYNEQFF.

This clone was seen a single time. The chain links TRBV5-1 to TRBJ2-1; 8 nucleotides agree with TRBD2. In germline, CDR1 is SGHRS, CDR2 YFSETQ. This CDR3 has 15 residues. V shed 5 bases and J 3 bases; nucleotides not matched to a gene: 7. CDR3 coding DNA: TGCGCCAGCAGTCCCTCCGGGACTAGCTACAATGAGCAGTTCTTC. Protein sequence: CASSPSGTSYNEQFF.

This chain joins TRBV9 and TRBJ2-7; possibly TRBD1 for D (5 bases). The CDR3 has 16 amino acids. The germline V and J ends were trimmed by 0 bases and 0 bases, with 13 bases remaining between them. From germline, CDR1 is SGDLS and CDR2 YYNGEE. The CDR3 protein is CASSVGEGAGSYEQYF. In nucleotides, the CDR3 is TGTGCCAGCAGCGTAGGGGAAGGGGCAGGCTCCTACGAGCAGTACTTC.

This clone occurred once. In the same sample, other DNA sequences code for this CDR3. This rearrangement joins TRBV9 to TRBJ2-5; D remains ambiguous. The CDR3 is made up of 13 amino acids. Germline assignment: CDR1 SGDLS and CDR2 YYNGEE. The germline V and J ends were trimmed by 0 bases and 3 bases, with 6 bases remaining between them. The CDR3 DNA sequence: TGTGCCAGCAGCGTAGGAACAGAAGAGACCCAGTACTTC. Translated: CASSVGTEETQYF.

This clone occurred once. The chain links TRBV19 to TRBJ1-1, with D unclear. V was pared by 7 bases and J by 1 base, with 7 bases between. The CDR3 runs to 12 residues. CDR1 and CDR2 from the germline V gene are LNHDA and SQIVND (reference sequence). CDR3 in DNA: TGTGCCAGTAAGAACCCGAACACTGAAGCTTTCTTT. As protein: CASKNPNTEAFF.

The J gene is TRBJ2-7, the V gene TRBV28; TRBD2 might be the D (6 bases). V lost 5 bases to trimming and J lost 2 bases, with 13 bases between them. Germline V gene data show CDR1 as MDHEN and CDR2 as SYDVKM. The CDR3 runs 14 residues. Here the CDR3 DNA reads TGTGCCAGCAGTCTTGTAGCGGAACCCTACGAGCAGTACTTC. This sequence encodes CASSLVAEPYEQYF.

The J gene is TRBJ2-1, the V gene TRBV27, with a weak D call TRBD1 (6 bases). V gave up 1 base and J gave up 6 bases, with 13 bases separating them. The CDR3 covers 15 residues. Germline V gene sequence: CDR1 MNHEY, CDR2 SMNVEV (reference sequence). CDR3 sequence: CASSLYSQGLNEQFF. CDR3 DNA: TGTGCCAGCAGTTTATATAGTCAGGGGCTCAATGAGCAGTTCTTC.

The chain is built from TRBV11-2 and TRBJ2-7; 7 bases fit TRBD2. V lost 2 bases to trimming and J lost 0 bases; unmatched junction nucleotides: 10. This CDR3 spans 17 amino acids. Germline lookup yields CDR1 SGHAT and CDR2 FQNNGV. CDR3 DNA sequence: TGTGCCAGCAGCTTAAGGATTGGAGCGGGGAGCTCCTACGAGCAGTACTTC. Protein product: CASSLRIGAGSSYEQYF.

This chain uses TRBV5-1 with TRBJ2-1; D gene uncertain. This CDR3 region has 12 residues. CDR1 and CDR2 (germline): SGHRS, YFSETQ. V gave up 0 bases and J gave up 8 bases, with 6 bases separating them. CDR3 nucleotide sequence: TGCGCCAGCAGCTTGGAAGGGTATGAGCAGTTCTTC. This codes for CASSLEGYEQFF.

The chain employs TRBV18 and TRBJ1-5; 7 bases fit TRBD1. CDR1 is KGHSH, CDR2 LQKENI, per germline. This CDR3 comprises 16 residues. V was clipped by 0 bases and J by 2 bases; unmatched bases: 4. The DNA of the CDR3 is TGTGCCAGCTCACCACCGGCCGGGACAGGCAATCAGCCCCAGCATTTT. It translates to CASSPPAGTGNQPQHF.